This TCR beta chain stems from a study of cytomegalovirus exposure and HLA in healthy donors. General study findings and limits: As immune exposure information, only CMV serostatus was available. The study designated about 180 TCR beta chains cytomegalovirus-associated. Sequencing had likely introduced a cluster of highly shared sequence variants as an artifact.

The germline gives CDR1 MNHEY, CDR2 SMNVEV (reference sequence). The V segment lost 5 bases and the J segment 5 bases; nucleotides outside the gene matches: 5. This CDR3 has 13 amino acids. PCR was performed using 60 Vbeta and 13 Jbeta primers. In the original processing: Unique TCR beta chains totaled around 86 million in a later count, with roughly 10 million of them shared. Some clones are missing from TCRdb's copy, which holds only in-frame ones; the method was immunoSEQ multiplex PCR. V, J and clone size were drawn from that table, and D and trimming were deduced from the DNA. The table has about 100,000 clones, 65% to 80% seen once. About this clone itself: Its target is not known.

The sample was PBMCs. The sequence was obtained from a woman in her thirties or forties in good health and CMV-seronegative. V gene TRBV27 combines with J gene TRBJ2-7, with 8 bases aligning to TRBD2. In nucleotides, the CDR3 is TGTGCCAGCAGTGAGCGGGAGTACAACGAGCAGTACTTC. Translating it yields CASSEREYNEQYF.